The 2 T cell receptor beta chains in this list originate from one sample, sequenced in a study of tumor-infiltrating lymphocytes in primary liver carcinoma. The investigators made TCR beta cDNA from about 500 ng total RNA, using a constant-region primer. Each TCR beta library was derived from three nested multiplex PCR rounds that employed slightly modified ARM-PCR. Two initial PCR rounds of around 10 cycles each paired TRBV1-TRBV30 forward primers with a C-beta reverse primer. TCRdb redid the calling of the multiplex PCR reads with MiXCR, one entry per CDR3 protein. The sample has 150,000 to 200,000 distinct CDR3 sequences, around four fifths seen once; the top ten hold approximately 18%. Investigators took RNA and DNA out together from about 19-30 mg of unsorted bulk tissue. The sample taken for sequencing was tumor tissue from primary liver carcinoma. The receptors were gathered from a man aged 35-49 years with primary liver carcinoma and hepatitis B virus infection.

This clonotype was seen many times. This chain joins TRBV7-3 and TRBJ2-1; D may be TRBD2 (6 bases). Per germline, CDR1 SGHTA and CDR2 FQGTGA. Trimming removed 1 base at V and 2 bases at J, with 24 bases between. CDR3 size: 20 residues. The CDR3 reads CASSLRAQAFVQRAYNEQFF. The CDR3 DNA is TGTGCCAGCAGCTTAAGGGCCCAGGCGTTTGTGCAGCGGGCCTACAATGAGCAGTTCTTC.

On this clonotype itself: This clone may be a read error of a much larger clone one base away. The chain is built from TRBV7-9 and TRBJ2-5; D is ambiguous. V gave up 5 bases and J gave up 4 bases, with 17 bases separating them. This CDR3 contains 15 residues. Looked up from germline, CDR1 is SEHNR and CDR2 is FQNEAQ (reference sequence). The CDR3 region has the DNA TGTGCCAGCAGCCAGGATTCCACACTGCGAGAGACCCAGTACTTC. Protein: CASSQDSTLRETQYF.